This T cell receptor beta chain was sequenced during a study of blood T cell repertoires in COVID-19. Across the study: COVID-19 samples, acute and convalescent, were from the United States, Italy and Spain. Nucleic acid was either cDNA or gDNA, and it came from T cells, B-cell-depleted T cells, or PBMCs.

Source study methods: Amplification of reference gene primers provided the estimated nucleated cell counts. Only in-frame clones appear in the TCRdb table, and some are missing; sequencing was by immunoSEQ multiplex PCR. V and J calls plus clone size are reproduced from that table; the DNA served to infer D and trimming. The sample records roughly 250,000 clones, around 82% being singletons. This CDR3 spans 14 amino acids. Per the germline V gene, CDR1 is MNHEY and CDR2 is SVGAGI. The ends lost 6 bases at V and 5 bases at J; junction bases unmatched: 8. The chain combines TRBV6-5 with TRBJ2-3; 7 bases fit TRBD2. This receptor was taken from an elderly woman with active or convalescent COVID-19. The sequenced material came from peripheral blood. The CDR3 sequence is CASSPLADVDTQYF. The CDR3, as DNA: TGTGCCAGCAGCCCGCTAGCGGACGTAGATACGCAGTATTTT.